The next 14 T cell receptor beta chains were all read from a single sample in a study of shared T cell receptors in the human thymus. This table comes from immunoSEQ multiplex PCR, and its TCRdb copy is limited to in-frame clones, with some not included. The sample lists some 720,000 clones; around 87% were seen once. A further study also used this sample, focusing on human thymus T cells.

The sample consisted of thymocytes. These receptors all come from a boy in the first two years of life with a congenital heart defect.

The count of this clone is one. The chain employs TRBV7-8 and TRBJ2-7; TRBD2 matches at 9 bases. V was clipped by 1 base and J by 3 bases; unmatched bases: 7. CDR3 size: 16 residues. Germline CDR1 reads SGHVS; CDR2 reads FQNEAQ. The CDR3 loop is CASSLGLAGLIYEQYF. The CDR3 DNA follows: TGTGCCAGCAGCTTAGGGCTAGCGGGATTAATCTACGAGCAGTACTTC.

The chain joins TRBV19 to TRBJ1-2, with a tentative D call TRBD1 (6 bases). CDR1 is LNHDA, CDR2 SQIVND, per germline (reference sequence). This CDR3 spans 12 amino acids. V lost 8 bases and J lost 8, with 15 bases in between. The CDR3 loop is CASLMGASGYTF. The CDR3 DNA is TGTGCCAGTCTTATGGGGGCGTCGGGCTACACCTTC.

This chain's CDR3 is CASSRGQGYEQYF. CDR3 sequence (DNA): TGTGCCAGCAGCCGGGGACAGGGCTACGAGCAGTACTTC. The chain links TRBV9 to TRBJ2-7; 9 nucleotides match TRBD1. The junction had 2 bases not matched to a gene; V was cut back by 4 bases and J by 3 bases. Looked up from germline, CDR1 is SGDLS and CDR2 is YYNGEE. The CDR3 covers 13 residues.

This chain connects TRBV5-1 to TRBJ2-1, with 9 bases identical to TRBD2. The CDR3 is made up of 20 amino acids. Losses at the gene ends were 0 bases for V and 8 bases for J; bases not matched to a gene: 21. In germline, CDR1 is SGHRS, CDR2 YFSETQ. CDR3 nucleotides: TGCGCCAGCAGCTTGGCAGAGCGGGAGGCTCCCTTTAACTACAATTATGAGCAGTTCTTC. Translated: CASSLAEREAPFNYNYEQFF.

The chain joins TRBV13 to TRBJ2-3; unclear D gene. Germline values: CDR1 PRHDT, CDR2 FYEKMQ (reference sequence). The CDR3 has 14 amino acids. V shed 0 bases and J shed 3 bases, with 7 bases lying between them. The CDR3 here is CASSLGVGTDTQYF. CDR3 in DNA: TGTGCCAGCAGCTTAGGAGTCGGGACAGATACGCAGTATTTT.

The chain joins TRBV27 to TRBJ1-5, with D unresolved. The CDR3 runs 11 residues. Germline V gene sequence: CDR1 MNHEY, CDR2 SMNVEV (reference sequence). V was trimmed by 10 bases and J by 4 bases, leaving 8 bases between them. The CDR3 here is CATPRNQPQHF. The DNA of the CDR3 is TGTGCCACCCCCCGGAATCAGCCCCAGCATTTT.

This chain uses TRBV28 with TRBJ2-4; D may be TRBD1 (6 bases). Between the trimmed V and J ends, which lost 6 bases and 8 bases, there was a span of 14 bases. Germline CDR1 reads MDHEN; CDR2 reads SYDVKM. The CDR3 totals 13 residues. CDR3 sequence: CASRPGQRDIQYF. The CDR3 DNA follows: TGTGCCAGCAGACCGGGACAACGGGACATTCAGTACTTC.

The chain carries TRBV4-1 and TRBJ1-1, with TRBD1 matching over 8 bases. The CDR3 runs to 17 residues. Per germline, CDR1 MGHRA and CDR2 YSYEKL. Trimming at V came to 4 bases and at J to 4 bases, leaving 14 bases not matched to a gene. The CDR3 DNA is TGCGCCAGCAGCCGAACCCCCAGGACAGGGTTAGGCACTGAAGCTTTCTTT. It yields the protein CASSRTPRTGLGTEAFF.

This rearrangement joins TRBV7-2 to TRBJ2-7, with TRBD1 matching over 7 bases. CDR1 is SGHTA and CDR2 is FQGNSA in the germline V gene. Trimming took 5 bases from V and 2 from J; bases not matched to a gene: 9. This CDR3 contains 15 residues. As DNA, the CDR3 is TGTGCCAGCAGCCTATCGACAGGGCTTCCCTACGAGCAGTACTTC. This sequence encodes CASSLSTGLPYEQYF.

The V and J genes are TRBV14 and TRBJ2-5; weak D call: TRBD1 (5 bases). The CDR3 covers 16 residues. Trimming took 0 bases from V and 2 from J, leaving 13 bases between them. Looked up from germline, CDR1 is SGHDN and CDR2 is FVKESK. CDR3 sequence: CASSQEDQGAQETQYF. The DNA for the CDR3 is TGTGCCAGCAGCCAAGAGGATCAAGGGGCGCAAGAGACCCAGTACTTC. The entire variable domain, with the rest obtained from reference TRBV14 and TRBJ2-5, is as follows: EAGVTQFPSHSVIEKGQTVTLRCDPISGHDNLYWYRRVMGKEIKFLLHFVKESKQDESGMPNNRFLAERTGGTYSTLKVQPAELEDSGVYFCASSQEDQGAQETQYFGPGTRLLVL.

To note about this clone: Sequence at one end of the junction differs from germline and may be a read error. The gene calls are TRBV9 and TRBJ2-3, with 14 bases lining up with TRBD2. From germline, CDR1 is SGDLS and CDR2 YYNGEE. The length of the CDR3 is 16 residues. The CDR3 sequence is CASSPRPTSGGDTQYF. The DNA of the CDR3 is TGTGCCAGCAGCCCTCGGCCGACTAGCGGGGGGGATACGCAATATTTT.

This clone occurred a few times. The CDR3 DNA reads as TGTGCCAGCAGCCCCGGACAGGGGACCTACGAGCAGTACTTC. Translation: CASSPGQGTYEQYF. J is TRBJ2-7 and V is TRBV28; 9 positions agree with TRBD1. V was pared by 6 bases and J by 2 bases, with 5 bases of the junction left unmatched. Germline loops: CDR1 MDHEN, CDR2 SYDVKM. The CDR3 consists of 14 residues.

The CDR3 sequence: CASSGQGGGFGNTEAFF. The CDR3 bases are TGTGCCAGCAGTGGACAGGGTGGTGGGTTCGGGAACACTGAAGCTTTCTTT. The J gene is TRBJ1-1, the V gene TRBV25-1, with 7 bases lining up with TRBD1. The germline V gene encodes CDR1 MGHDK and CDR2 SYGVNS. Trimming at V came to 4 bases and at J to 1 base, leaving 12 bases not matched to a gene. The CDR3 loop spans 17 amino acids.

The rearrangement uses TRBV11-3 and TRBJ2-7, with D tentatively TRBD1 (5 bases). Between the trimmed V and J ends, which lost 3 bases and 5 bases, there was a span of 14 bases. The germline V gene has CDR1 SGHNT and CDR2 YENEEA. The CDR3 runs 14 residues. The CDR3, as DNA: TGTGCCAGCAGCTTTACGCCAGGGTATCACGAGCAGTACTTC. It is translated as CASSFTPGYHEQYF.